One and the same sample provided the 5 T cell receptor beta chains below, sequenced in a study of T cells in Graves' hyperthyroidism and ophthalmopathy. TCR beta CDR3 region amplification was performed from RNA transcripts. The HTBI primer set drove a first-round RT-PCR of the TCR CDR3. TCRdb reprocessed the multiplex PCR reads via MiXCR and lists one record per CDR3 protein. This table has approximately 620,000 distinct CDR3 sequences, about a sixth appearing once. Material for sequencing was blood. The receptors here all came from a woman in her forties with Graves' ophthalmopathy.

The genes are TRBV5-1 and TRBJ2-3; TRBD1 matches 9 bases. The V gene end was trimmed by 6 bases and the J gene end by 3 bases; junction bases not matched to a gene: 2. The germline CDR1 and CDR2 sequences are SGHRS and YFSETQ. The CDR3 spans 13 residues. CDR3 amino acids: CASNGQGTDTQYF. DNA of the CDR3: TGCGCCAGCAACGGACAGGGGACAGATACGCAGTATTTT.

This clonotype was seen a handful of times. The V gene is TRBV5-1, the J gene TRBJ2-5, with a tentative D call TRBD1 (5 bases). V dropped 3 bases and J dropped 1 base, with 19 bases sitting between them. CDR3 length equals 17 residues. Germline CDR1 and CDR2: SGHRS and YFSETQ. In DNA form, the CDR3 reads TGCGCCAGCAGCTCCACAATAAGGGGTGCAGGCCAAGAGACCCAGTACTTC. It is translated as CASSSTIRGAGQETQYF. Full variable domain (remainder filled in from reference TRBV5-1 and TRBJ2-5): KAGVTQTPRYLIKTRGQQVTLSCSPISGHRSVSWYQQTPGQGLQFLFEYFSETQRNKGNFPGRFSGRQFSNSRSEMNVSTLELGDSALYLCASSSTIRGAGQETQYFGPGTRLLVL.

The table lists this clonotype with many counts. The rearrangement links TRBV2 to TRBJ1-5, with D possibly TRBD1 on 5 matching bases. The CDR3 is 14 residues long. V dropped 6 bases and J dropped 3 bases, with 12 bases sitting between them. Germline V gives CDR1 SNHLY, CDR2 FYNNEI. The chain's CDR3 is CASSEGRINQPQHF. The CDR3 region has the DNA TGTGCCAGCAGCGAGGGGCGGATCAATCAGCCCCAGCATTTT.

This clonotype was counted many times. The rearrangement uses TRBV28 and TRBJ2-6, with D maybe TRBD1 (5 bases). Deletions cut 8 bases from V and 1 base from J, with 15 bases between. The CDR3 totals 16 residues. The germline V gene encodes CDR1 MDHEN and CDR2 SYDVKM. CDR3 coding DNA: TGTGCCAGCTACGGCAGGGTCTTGTCTGGGGCCAACGTCCTGACTTTC. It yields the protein CASYGRVLSGANVLTF.

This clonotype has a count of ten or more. The CDR3 DNA reads as TGTGCCAGCAGCTTAGAACTAAACTATGGCTACACCTTC. Protein: CASSLELNYGYTF. This chain connects TRBV11-2 to TRBJ1-2; D ambiguous. Per the germline V gene, CDR1 is SGHAT and CDR2 is FQNNGV. The V gene lost 0 bases and the J gene lost 2 bases, with 4 bases spanning the gap. The CDR3 has 13 residues.